One and the same sample provided the 9 T cell receptor beta chains below, sequenced in a study of CD8 T cells in ankylosing spondylitis. TCRdb itself ran the 5' RACE reads through MiXCR, one entry per CDR3 protein. The sample yields a few hundred thousand distinct CDR3 sequences, roughly 13% seen once. Study-level findings and limits: Ankylosing spondylitis blood appeared to carry a characteristic TCR beta motif of roughly eight highly homologous variants.

These receptors lack a known antigen. The source material was blood, either unsorted or a sorted T cell fraction (not recorded which). The receptors here all came from a male donor with ankylosing spondylitis.

The chain combines TRBV5-1 with TRBJ2-7; 9 bases are a match to TRBD1. With V trimmed by 4 bases and J by 1 base, 6 bases remained unmatched. The germline CDR1 and CDR2 sequences are SGHRS and YFSETQ. CDR3 length equals 15 residues. CDR3 nucleotide sequence: TGCGCCAGCAGCCTAGGACAGGGGAGGTCCTACGAGCAGTACTTC. Protein sequence: CASSLGQGRSYEQYF.

This clonotype was picked up a small number of times. The chain links TRBV29-1 to TRBJ2-1; D ambiguous. Trimming pared 6 bases from V and 3 bases from J, leaving 15 bases between. This CDR3 region has 14 residues. In germline, CDR1 is SQVTM, CDR2 ANQGSEA. The CDR3 coding sequence is TGCAGCGTGCACAGTTTTCGTATCTACAATGAGCAGTTCTTC. Translated, it gives CSVHSFRIYNEQFF.

This clonotype has more than one count but fewer than ten. This chain connects TRBV14 to TRBJ2-1, with D perhaps being TRBD1 or TRBD2 (5 bases each). The germline V gene encodes CDR1 SGHDN and CDR2 FVKESK. V lost 1 base and J lost 3, with 19 bases in between. This CDR3 comprises 18 residues. This CDR3 reads CASSQGGRAGTRYNEQFF. The CDR3 nucleotides read TGTGCCAGCAGCCAAGGGGGTCGGGCCGGGACCCGCTACAATGAGCAGTTCTTC.

V usage is TRBV29-1 and J usage is TRBJ2-7; 7 nucleotides line up with TRBD2. V was pared by 6 bases and J by 3 bases, with 5 bases of the junction left unmatched. Germline CDR1 is SQVTM and CDR2 is ANQGSEA. CDR3 length equals 12 residues. The CDR3 DNA follows: TGCAGCGTGCTAGCGGATGACTACGAGCAGTACTTC. It is translated as CSVLADDYEQYF.

This rearrangement joins TRBV2 to TRBJ2-7; 7 bases are shared with TRBD1. CDR3 length: 11 residues. After removal of 8 bases from V and 3 bases from J, the junction contained 1 base not matched to a gene. The germline V gene has CDR1 SNHLY and CDR2 FYNNEI. The CDR3 loop reads CASGTVYEQYV. As DNA, the CDR3 is TGTGCCAGCGGGACAGTCTACGAGCAGTACGTC.

The chain links TRBV29-1 to TRBJ1-1, with D perhaps matching TRBD1 (6 bases). The V gene's germline CDR1 is SQVTM and CDR2 ANQGSEA. The CDR3 is 13 amino acids. V shed 6 bases and J shed 4 bases, with 15 bases lying between them. The CDR3 protein is CSVAQGGGTEAFF. The CDR3 region has the DNA TGCAGCGTGGCACAGGGAGGTGGCACTGAAGCTTTCTTT.

The rearrangement joins TRBV7-9 to TRBJ2-1; D may match TRBD1 or TRBD2 (5 bases each). Germline lookup yields CDR1 SEHNR and CDR2 FQNEAQ (reference sequence). The CDR3 extends over 17 amino acids. Trimming cost V 6 bases and J 10 bases, with 28 bases left between them. CDR3 protein: CASSPGLSPYTMREQFF. Written as DNA, the CDR3 is TGTGCCAGCAGTCCGGGGCTATCCCCCTATACAATGAGGGAGCAGTTCTTC.

The chain is built from TRBV9 and TRBJ2-1; D uncertain. Germline V gene lookup returns CDR1 SGDLS and CDR2 YYNGEE. V gave up 1 base and J gave up 6 bases, with 11 bases separating them. The CDR3 extends over 14 amino acids. In DNA, the CDR3 is TGTGCCAGCAGCGTATTAACTTCAGGCAATGAGCAGTTCTTC. Translated: CASSVLTSGNEQFF.

The gene calls are TRBV7-9 and TRBJ2-7; D remains unclear. Trimming pared 5 bases from V and 6 bases from J, leaving 11 bases between. In germline, CDR1 is SEHNR, CDR2 FQNEAQ (reference sequence). The CDR3 has 12 amino acids. The CDR3 nucleotides read TGTGCCAGCAGCAGGCAGGAGCCCGAGCAGTACGTC. Protein product: CASSRQEPEQYV.